Listed below are T cell receptor beta chains from one sample, sequenced in a study of OX40 agonist ivuxolimab in advanced cancers. Profiling relied on immunoSEQ multiplex PCR, and the TCRdb table lists in-frame clones only, not all of them. The table lists about 60,000 clones, roughly nine tenths of them singletons. Sequencing was performed on CD4+ or CD8+ T cells sorted from blood, taken in a trial of the OX40 agonist ivuxolimab. These receptors were collected from an adult with an advanced solid tumor such as melanoma, head and neck, liver or kidney cancer. Both conserved end residues are trimmed from each CDR3. D genes are given only for firm matches.

v_call	j_call	d_call	cdr3_aa
TRBV11-2	TRBJ1-3	-	ASSYRNHGSGNTIY
TRBV6-6	TRBJ1-4	TRBD1	ASSTGQVENEKLF
TRBV9	TRBJ2-2	TRBD2	ASSVGTSGSGELF
TRBV11-2	TRBJ2-7	-	ASRDYTGSYEQY
TRBV6-6	TRBJ1-5	-	ASSYPEMHQPQH
TRBV5-8	TRBJ2-5	-	ASSLVRGTQY
TRBV28	TRBJ1-2	-	ASSPSWVSGGYT
TRBV6-5	TRBJ2-3	TRBD2	ASSLSGTASDTQY
TRBV28	TRBJ2-7	TRBD1	ASSLAGQGVYEQY
TRBV7-2	TRBJ2-1	TRBD2	ASSLAGTSGSKRQF
TRBV21-1	TRBJ2-1	-	ASSKKVGRGAQF
TRBV5-1	TRBJ2-2	TRBD2	ASSGGALGGELF
TRBV6-5	TRBJ2-2	-	ASSYFAGELF
TRBV7-8	TRBJ2-7	-	ASSDRQGKTSKGTRYEQY
TRBV6-7	TRBJ2-3	-	ASSYPPPPGVRSTDTQY
TRBV30	TRBJ2-7	TRBD1	AWRMVSRGYEQY
TRBV30	TRBJ2-3	TRBD2	AWRSTSGRLGTQY
TRBV2	TRBJ2-5	TRBD2	ASSVSVGGRVVETQY
TRBV4-2	TRBJ1-4	-	ASSSDQGAYNEKLF
TRBV7-8	TRBJ1-2	-	ASSVGYSQGNYGYT
TRBV30	TRBJ1-5	TRBD1	AWSGDRGGNQPQH
TRBV11-3	TRBJ2-5	-	ASSSGLETQY